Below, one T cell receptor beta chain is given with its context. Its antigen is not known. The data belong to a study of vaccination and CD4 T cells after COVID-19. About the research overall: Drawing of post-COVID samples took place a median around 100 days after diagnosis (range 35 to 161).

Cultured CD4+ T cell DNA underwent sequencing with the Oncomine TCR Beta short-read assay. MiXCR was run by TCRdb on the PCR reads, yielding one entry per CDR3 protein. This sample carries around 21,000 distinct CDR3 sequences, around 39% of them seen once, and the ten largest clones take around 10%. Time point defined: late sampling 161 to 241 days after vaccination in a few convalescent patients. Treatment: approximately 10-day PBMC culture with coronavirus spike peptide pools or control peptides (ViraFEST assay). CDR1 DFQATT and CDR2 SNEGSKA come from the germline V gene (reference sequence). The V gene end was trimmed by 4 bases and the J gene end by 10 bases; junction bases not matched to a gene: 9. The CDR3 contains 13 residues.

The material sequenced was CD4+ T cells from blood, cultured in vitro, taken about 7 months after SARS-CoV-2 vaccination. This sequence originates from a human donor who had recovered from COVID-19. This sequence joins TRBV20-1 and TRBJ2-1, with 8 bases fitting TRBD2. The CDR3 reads CSAKAGAVGEQFF. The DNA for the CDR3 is TGCAGTGCTAAAGCGGGAGCAGTAGGGGAGCAGTTCTTC.